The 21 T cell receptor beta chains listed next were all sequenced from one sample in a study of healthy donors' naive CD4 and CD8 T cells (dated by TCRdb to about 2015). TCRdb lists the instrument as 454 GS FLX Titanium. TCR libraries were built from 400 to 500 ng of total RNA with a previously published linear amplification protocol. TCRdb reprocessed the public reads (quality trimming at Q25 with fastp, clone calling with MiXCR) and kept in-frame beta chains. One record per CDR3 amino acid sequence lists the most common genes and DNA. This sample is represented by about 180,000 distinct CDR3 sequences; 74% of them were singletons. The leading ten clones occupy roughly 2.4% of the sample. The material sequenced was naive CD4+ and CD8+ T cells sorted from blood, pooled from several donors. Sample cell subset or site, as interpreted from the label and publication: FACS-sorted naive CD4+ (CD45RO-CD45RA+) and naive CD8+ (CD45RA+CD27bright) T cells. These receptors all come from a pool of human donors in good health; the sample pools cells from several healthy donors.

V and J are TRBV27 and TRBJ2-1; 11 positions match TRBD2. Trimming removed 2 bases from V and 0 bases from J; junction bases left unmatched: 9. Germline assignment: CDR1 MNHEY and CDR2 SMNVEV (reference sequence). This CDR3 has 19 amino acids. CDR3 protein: CASSLVRLAGPRSYNEQFF. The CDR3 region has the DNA TGTGCCAGCAGTTTAGTGCGACTAGCGGGGCCTCGCTCCTACAATGAGCAGTTCTTC.

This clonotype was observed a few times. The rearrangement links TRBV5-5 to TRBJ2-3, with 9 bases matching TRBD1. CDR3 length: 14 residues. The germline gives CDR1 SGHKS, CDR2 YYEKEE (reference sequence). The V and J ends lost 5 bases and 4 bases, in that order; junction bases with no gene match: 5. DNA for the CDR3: TGTGCCAGCAGGGACAGGGGCCAGCCAGATACGCAGTATTTT. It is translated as CASRDRGQPDTQYF.

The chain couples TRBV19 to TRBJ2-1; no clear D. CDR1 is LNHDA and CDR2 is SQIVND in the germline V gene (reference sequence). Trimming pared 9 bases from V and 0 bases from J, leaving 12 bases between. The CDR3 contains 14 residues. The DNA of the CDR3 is TGTGCCAGCCGTGGGATGGGCTCCTACAATGAGCAGTTCTTC. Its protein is CASRGMGSYNEQFF.

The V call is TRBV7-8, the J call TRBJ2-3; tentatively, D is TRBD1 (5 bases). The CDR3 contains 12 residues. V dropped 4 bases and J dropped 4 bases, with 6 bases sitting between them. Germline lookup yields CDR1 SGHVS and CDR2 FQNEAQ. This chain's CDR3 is CASSSGSDTQYF. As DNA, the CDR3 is TGTGCCAGCAGCTCAGGGTCAGATACGCAGTATTTT.

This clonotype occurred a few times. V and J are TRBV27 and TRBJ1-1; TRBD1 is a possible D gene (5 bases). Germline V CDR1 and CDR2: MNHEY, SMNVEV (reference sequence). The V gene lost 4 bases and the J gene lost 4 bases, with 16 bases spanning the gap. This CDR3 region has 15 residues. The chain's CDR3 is CASSSTGGSGTEAFF. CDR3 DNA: TGTGCCAGCAGTTCCACTGGGGGTAGCGGCACTGAAGCTTTCTTT.

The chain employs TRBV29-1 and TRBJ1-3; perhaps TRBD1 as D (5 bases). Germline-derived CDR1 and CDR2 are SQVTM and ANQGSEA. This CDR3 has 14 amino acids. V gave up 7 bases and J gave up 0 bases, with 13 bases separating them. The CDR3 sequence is CSARPGSSGNTIYF. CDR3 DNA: TGCAGCGCCCGGCCAGGGAGCTCTGGAAACACCATATATTTT.

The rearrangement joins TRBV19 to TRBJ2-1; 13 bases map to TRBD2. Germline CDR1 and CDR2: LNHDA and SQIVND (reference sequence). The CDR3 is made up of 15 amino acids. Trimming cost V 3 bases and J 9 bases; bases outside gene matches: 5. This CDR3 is CASSITGLAGPEQFF. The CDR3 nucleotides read TGTGCCAGTAGTATTACGGGACTAGCGGGACCTGAGCAGTTCTTC. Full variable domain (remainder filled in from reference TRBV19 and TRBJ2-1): DGGITQSPKYLFRKEGQNVTLSCEQNLNHDAMYWYRQDPGQGLRLIYYSQIVNDFQKGDIAEGYSVSREKKESFPLTVTSAQKNPTAFYLCASSITGLAGPEQFFGPGTRLTVL.

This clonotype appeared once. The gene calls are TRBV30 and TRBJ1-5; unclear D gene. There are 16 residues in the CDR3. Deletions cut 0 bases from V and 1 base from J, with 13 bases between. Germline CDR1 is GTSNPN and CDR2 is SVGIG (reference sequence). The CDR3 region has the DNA TGTGCCTGGAGTGTACAGTGGTTGGGAAGCAATCAGCCCCAGCATTTT. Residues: CAWSVQWLGSNQPQHF.

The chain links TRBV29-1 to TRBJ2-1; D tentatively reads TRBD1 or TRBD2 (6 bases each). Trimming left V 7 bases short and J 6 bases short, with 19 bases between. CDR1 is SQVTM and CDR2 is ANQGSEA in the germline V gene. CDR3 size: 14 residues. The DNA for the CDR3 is TGCAGCGCCAAAGGGGGGAATGAAGGCAATGAGCAGTTCTTC. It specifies CSAKGGNEGNEQFF.

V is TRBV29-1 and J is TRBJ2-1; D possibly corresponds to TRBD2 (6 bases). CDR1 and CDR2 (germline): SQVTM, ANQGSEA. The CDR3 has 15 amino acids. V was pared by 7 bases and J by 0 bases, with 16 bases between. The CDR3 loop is CSGLAGWSSYNEQFF. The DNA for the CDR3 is TGCAGCGGTCTTGCGGGATGGAGCTCCTACAATGAGCAGTTCTTC.

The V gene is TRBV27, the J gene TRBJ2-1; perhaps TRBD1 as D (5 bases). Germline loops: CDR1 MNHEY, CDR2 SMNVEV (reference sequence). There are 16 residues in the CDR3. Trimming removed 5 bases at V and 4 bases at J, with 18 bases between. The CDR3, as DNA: TGTGCCAGCAGTGTGCTAGGGGCTAGGGGTTACAATGAGCAGTTCTTC. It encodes CASSVLGARGYNEQFF.

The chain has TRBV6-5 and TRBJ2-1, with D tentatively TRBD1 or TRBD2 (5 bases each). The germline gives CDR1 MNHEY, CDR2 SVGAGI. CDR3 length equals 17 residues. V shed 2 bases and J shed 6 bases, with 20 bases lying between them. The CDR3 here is CASSYTRGSYKGNEQFF. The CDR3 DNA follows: TGTGCCAGCAGTTACACGAGGGGTTCCTATAAGGGCAATGAGCAGTTCTTC.

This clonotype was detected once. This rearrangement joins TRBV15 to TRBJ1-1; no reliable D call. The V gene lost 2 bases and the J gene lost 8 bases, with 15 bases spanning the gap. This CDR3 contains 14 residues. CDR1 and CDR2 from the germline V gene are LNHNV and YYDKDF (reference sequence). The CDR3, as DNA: TGTGCCACCAGCAGATCTCCGGCGGCGGAGGAAGCTTTCTTT. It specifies CATSRSPAAEEAFF.

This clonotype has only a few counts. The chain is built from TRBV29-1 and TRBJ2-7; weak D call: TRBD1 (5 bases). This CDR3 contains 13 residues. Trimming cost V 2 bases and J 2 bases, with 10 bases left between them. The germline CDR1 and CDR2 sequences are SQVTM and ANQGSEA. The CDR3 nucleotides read TGCAGCGTTGAAAGGGCAGGGACCTACGAGCAGTACTTC. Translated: CSVERAGTYEQYF.

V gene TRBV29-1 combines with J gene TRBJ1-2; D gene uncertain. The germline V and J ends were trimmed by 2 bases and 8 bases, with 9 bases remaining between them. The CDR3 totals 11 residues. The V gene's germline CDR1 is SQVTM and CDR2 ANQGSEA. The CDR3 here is CSVERARGYTF. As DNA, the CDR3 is TGCAGCGTTGAAAGGGCCCGCGGCTACACCTTC.

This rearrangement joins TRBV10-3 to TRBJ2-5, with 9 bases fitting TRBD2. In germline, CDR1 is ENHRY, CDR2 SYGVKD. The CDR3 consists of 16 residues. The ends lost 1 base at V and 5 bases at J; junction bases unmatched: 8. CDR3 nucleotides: TGTGCCATCAGTGAGTTGGAAGTAGCGGGGGTGGAGACCCAGTACTTC. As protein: CAISELEVAGVETQYF.

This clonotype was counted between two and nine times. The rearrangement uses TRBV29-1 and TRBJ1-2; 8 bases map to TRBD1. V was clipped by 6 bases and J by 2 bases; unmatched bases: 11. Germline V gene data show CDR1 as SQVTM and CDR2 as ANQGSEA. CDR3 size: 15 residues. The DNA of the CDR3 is TGCAGCGTCACTGGGGGACAGGACGCCAACTATGGCTACACCTTC. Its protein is CSVTGGQDANYGYTF.

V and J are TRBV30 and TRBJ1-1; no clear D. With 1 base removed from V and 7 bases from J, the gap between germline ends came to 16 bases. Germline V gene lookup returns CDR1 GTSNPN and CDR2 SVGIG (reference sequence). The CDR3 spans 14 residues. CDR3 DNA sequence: TGTGCCTGGAGTGGGGGAGCTTCCGGGGTTGAAGCTTTCTTT. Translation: CAWSGGASGVEAFF.

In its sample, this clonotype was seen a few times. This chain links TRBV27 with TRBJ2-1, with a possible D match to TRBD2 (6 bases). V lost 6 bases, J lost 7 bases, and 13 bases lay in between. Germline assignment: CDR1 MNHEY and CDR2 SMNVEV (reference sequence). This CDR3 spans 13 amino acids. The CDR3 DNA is TGTGCCAGCAGATCTTATAGCGGAAATGAGCAGTTCTTC. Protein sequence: CASRSYSGNEQFF.

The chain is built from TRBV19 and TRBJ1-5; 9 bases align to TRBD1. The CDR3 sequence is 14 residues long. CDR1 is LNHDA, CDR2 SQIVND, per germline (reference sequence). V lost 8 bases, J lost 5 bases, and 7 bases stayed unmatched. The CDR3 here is CASGTGGGYQPQHF. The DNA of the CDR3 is TGTGCCAGTGGAACAGGGGGCGGATATCAGCCCCAGCATTTT. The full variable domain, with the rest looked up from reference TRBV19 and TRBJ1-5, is DGGITQSPKYLFRKEGQNVTLSCEQNLNHDAMYWYRQDPGQGLRLIYYSQIVNDFQKGDIAEGYSVSREKKESFPLTVTSAQKNPTAFYLCASGTGGGYQPQHFGDGTRLSIL.

DNA of the CDR3: TGCAGCGTCAACGGGGACAACTACGAGCAGTACTTC. This codes for CSVNGDNYEQYF. The chain has TRBV29-1 and TRBJ2-7, with D maybe TRBD1 (6 bases). Germline V gene sequence: CDR1 SQVTM, CDR2 ANQGSEA. With 6 bases removed from V and 3 bases from J, the gap between germline ends came to 12 bases. This CDR3 is 12 amino acids long.